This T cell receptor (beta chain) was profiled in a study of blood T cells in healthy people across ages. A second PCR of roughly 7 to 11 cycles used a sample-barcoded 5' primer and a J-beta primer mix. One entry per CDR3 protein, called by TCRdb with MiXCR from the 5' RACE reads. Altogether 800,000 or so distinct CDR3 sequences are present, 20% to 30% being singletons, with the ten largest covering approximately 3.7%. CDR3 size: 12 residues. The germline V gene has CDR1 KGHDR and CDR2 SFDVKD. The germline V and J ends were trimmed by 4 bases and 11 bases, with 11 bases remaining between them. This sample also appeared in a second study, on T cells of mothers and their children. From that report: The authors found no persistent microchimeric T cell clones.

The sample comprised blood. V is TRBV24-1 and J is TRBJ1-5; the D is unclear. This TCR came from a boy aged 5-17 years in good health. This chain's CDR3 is CATSDNTATQHF. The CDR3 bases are TGTGCCACCAGTGACAACACAGCAACCCAGCATTTT.